This T cell receptor beta chain is from a study of CD8+ T cells in alopecia areata. At the level of the study: Each day, treated patients took oral tofacitinib twice, at 5 to 10 mg per dose. Once tofacitinib had been taken for 6 to 18 months, 6 months off drug followed.

RNA was extracted and reverse transcribed into cDNA as the sequencing template. Profiled with immunoSEQ multiplex PCR; TCRdb holds only in-frame clones, not every one. The sample records fewer than 150,000 clones, 58% being singletons. This specimen was CD4+ T cells sorted from blood, taken at week 0. The sequence was collected from a human donor with alopecia areata.

The CDR3 DNA is TGTGCCAGCCGACAGGGGGCGAGGAATTCACCCCTCCACTTT. It translates to CASRQGARNSPLHF. The genes are TRBV30 and TRBJ1-6, with TRBD1 matching over 10 bases. Losses at the gene ends were 8 bases for V and 7 bases for J; bases not matched to a gene: 8. Germline lookup yields CDR1 GTSNPN and CDR2 SVGIG (reference sequence). The CDR3 loop spans 14 amino acids. The variable domain in full, completed from reference TRBV30 and TRBJ1-6, reads SQTIHQWPATLVQPVGSPLSLECTVEGTSNPNLYWYRQAAGRGLQLLFYSVGIGQISSEVPQNLSASRPQDRQFILSSKKLLLSDSGFYLCASRQGARNSPLHFGNGTRLTVT.